The 16 T cell receptor beta chains presented below share a single source sample, sequenced in a study of blood T cell repertoires in COVID-19. Profiled with immunoSEQ multiplex PCR; TCRdb holds only in-frame clones, not every one. This repertoire shows 200,000 to 250,000 clones, around 84% found once; its top ten account for over 0.95%. The material sequenced was peripheral blood. The source is a man aged 40-55 years with acute or convalescent COVID-19.

V is TRBV7-3 and J is TRBJ1-5; D unclear. Germline loops: CDR1 SGHTA, CDR2 FQGTGA. CDR3 length equals 16 residues. V was cut by 3 bases and J by 1 base, with 13 bases left in between. The CDR3, as DNA: TGTGCCAGCAGCTTGCGGGGATTTAAGAGCAATCAGCCCCAGCATTTT. Translating it yields CASSLRGFKSNQPQHF.

This chain joins TRBV11-1 and TRBJ1-1; D unclear. The CDR3 is made up of 16 amino acids. The germline gives CDR1 SGHAT, CDR2 FQDESV (reference sequence). Trimming stripped 5 bases from V and 6 bases from J, with 22 bases between. The CDR3 here is CASSPTAPGISAEAFF. The CDR3 region has the DNA TGTGCCAGCAGCCCAACAGCTCCGGGAATCTCTGCTGAAGCTTTCTTT.

The chain has TRBV6-5 and TRBJ1-1, with D maybe TRBD1 (6 bases). CDR1 is MNHEY, CDR2 SVGAGI, per germline. Trimming stripped 6 bases from V and 3 bases from J, with 14 bases between. This CDR3 comprises 14 residues. In DNA, the CDR3 is TGTGCCAGCAGGCGACAGGCGGTGGACACTGAAGCTTTCTTT. Its protein product is CASRRQAVDTEAFF.

The V and J genes are TRBV2 and TRBJ2-5, with TRBD2 matching over 9 bases. Germline trimming cut 3 bases from V and 2 bases from J; bases unmatched to any gene: 7. Looked up from germline, CDR1 is SNHLY and CDR2 is FYNNEI. This CDR3 spans 16 amino acids. CDR3 in amino acids: CASSEVVAGDQETQYF. For the CDR3, the DNA is TGTGCCAGCAGTGAGGTGGTAGCGGGGGATCAAGAGACCCAGTACTTC.

V and J are TRBV5-1 and TRBJ1-2; D ambiguous. V lost 0 bases, J lost 7 bases, and 7 bases lay in between. Germline values: CDR1 SGHRS, CDR2 YFSETQ. This CDR3 comprises 12 residues. CDR3 residues: CASSLDFGGYTF. Here the CDR3 DNA reads TGCGCCAGCAGCTTGGATTTCGGTGGCTACACCTTC.

The chain recombines TRBV11-3 with TRBJ2-3; 8 positions match TRBD1. After removal of 5 bases from V and 1 base from J, the junction contained 2 bases not matched to a gene. Germline V gene data show CDR1 as SGHNT and CDR2 as YENEEA. The CDR3 totals 14 residues. CDR3 coding DNA: TGTGCCAGCAGCGACAGGGGCGGCACAGATACGCAGTATTTT. It specifies CASSDRGGTDTQYF.

The rearrangement uses TRBV19 and TRBJ1-1; the match to TRBD1 covers 7 bases. Germline CDR1 is LNHDA and CDR2 is SQIVND (reference sequence). CDR3 length: 15 amino acids. V gave up 9 bases and J gave up 0 bases; unmatched junction bases: 10. The CDR3 nucleotides read TGTGCCAGCATTACACACAGGGGTATGAACACTGAAGCTTTCTTT. This codes for CASITHRGMNTEAFF. Looking up the rest from reference TRBV19 and TRBJ1-1 gives the full variable domain: DGGITQSPKYLFRKEGQNVTLSCEQNLNHDAMYWYRQDPGQGLRLIYYSQIVNDFQKGDIAEGYSVSREKKESFPLTVTSAQKNPTAFYLCASITHRGMNTEAFFGQGTRLTVV.

V gene TRBV18 combines with J gene TRBJ1-6, with D perhaps matching TRBD1 (6 bases). In germline, CDR1 is KGHSH, CDR2 LQKENI. The CDR3 loop spans 15 amino acids. Trimming cost V 6 bases and J 8 bases, with 17 bases left between them. CDR3 bases: TGTGCCAGCTCCTTATTCCAGGGGCAGGATTCACCCCTCCACTTT. Its translation: CASSLFQGQDSPLHF. Full variable domain (rest looked up from reference TRBV18 and TRBJ1-6): NAGVMQNPRHLVRRRGQEARLRCSPMKGHSHVYWYRQLPEEGLKFMVYLQKENIIDESGMPKERFSAEFPKEGPSILRIQQVVRGDSAAYFCASSLFQGQDSPLHFGNGTRLTVT.

J is TRBJ1-1 and V is TRBV7-2, with 7 bases fitting TRBD1. This CDR3 is 15 amino acids long. CDR1 and CDR2 (germline): SGHTA, FQGNSA. J was trimmed by 6 bases and V by 4 bases; bases with no gene match: 11. CDR3 DNA: TGTGCCAGCAGCTCTCAGACAGGGATTGGATCTGAAGCTTTCTTT. It translates to CASSSQTGIGSEAFF.

This clone was observed a single time. V is TRBV9 and J is TRBJ1-2; tentatively, D is TRBD1 (5 bases). CDR3 length equals 12 residues. Germline lookup yields CDR1 SGDLS and CDR2 YYNGEE. Trimming took 5 bases from V and 8 from J, leaving 13 bases between them. The CDR3 reads CASRGGERGYTF. In DNA form, the CDR3 reads TGTGCCAGCAGGGGGGGAGAGCGGGGCTACACCTTC.

The genes are TRBV5-1 and TRBJ1-2; D perhaps matches TRBD1 (6 bases). The ends were cut back, 1 base at V and 10 bases at J, with 23 bases in the middle. Germline CDR1 SGHRS, CDR2 YFSETQ. This CDR3 region has 16 residues. This CDR3 reads CASSLNEYRAPSPYTF. The CDR3 DNA sequence: TGCGCCAGCAGCTTGAACGAATACAGGGCCCCATCCCCCTACACCTTC.

The gene calls are TRBV6-2 or TRBV6-3 and TRBJ1-5; no clear D gene. Germline loops: CDR1 MNHEY, CDR2 SVGEGT. V dropped 2 bases and J dropped 3 bases, with 11 bases sitting between them. This CDR3 region has 15 residues. The CDR3 bases are TGTGCCAGCAGTTACGATAACAGTTTCAATCAGCCCCAGCATTTT. Protein sequence: CASSYDNSFNQPQHF.

The table lists this clone with a count of one. This chain links TRBV5-6 with TRBJ1-2; D remains ambiguous. The CDR3 sequence is 14 residues long. V was trimmed by 7 bases and J by 8 bases, leaving 21 bases between them. Germline values: CDR1 SGHDT, CDR2 YYEEEE. DNA for the CDR3: TGTGCCAGCGCGTACGGAGGGCGGGAGAGAGGCTACACCTTC. This codes for CASAYGGRERGYTF.

CDR3 sequence: CASSFLPTGLNTEAFF. The CDR3 DNA is TGTGCCAGCAGTTTCCTTCCGACAGGGTTGAACACTGAAGCTTTCTTT. The chain uses TRBV6-2 or TRBV6-3 and TRBJ1-1; 7 positions agree with TRBD1. Losses at the gene ends were 4 bases for V and 0 bases for J; bases not matched to a gene: 8. Germline loops: CDR1 MNHEY, CDR2 SVGEGT. The CDR3 runs 16 residues.

This chain links TRBV19 with TRBJ1-1; TRBD1 agrees at 8 bases. Germline V gives CDR1 LNHDA, CDR2 SQIVND (reference sequence). The CDR3 sequence is 15 residues long. V lost 5 bases and J lost 1; bases outside the gene matches: 6. CDR3 protein: CASSSTGDRNTEAFF. As DNA, the CDR3 is TGTGCCAGTAGTTCGACAGGGGACAGGAACACTGAAGCTTTCTTT.

This chain uses TRBV9 with TRBJ1-2, with D perhaps TRBD1 (5 bases). There are 14 residues in the CDR3. With 4 bases removed from V and 2 bases from J, the gap between germline ends came to 12 bases. CDR1 and CDR2 from the germline V gene are SGDLS and YYNGEE. The CDR3 region is CASSSPTDNYGYTF. In nucleotides, the CDR3 is TGTGCCAGCAGCTCCCCGACAGACAACTATGGCTACACCTTC. Looking up the rest from reference TRBV9 and TRBJ1-2 gives the full variable domain: DSGVTQTPKHLITATGQRVTLRCSPRSGDLSVYWYQQSLDQGLQFLIQYYNGEERAKGNILERFSAQQFPDLHSELNLSSLELGDSALYFCASSSPTDNYGYTFGSGTRLTVV.